This T cell receptor (beta chain) was found in a study of response to subunit inactivated influenza vaccine. Regarding the study as a whole: Authors suggested each seasonal influenza vaccination recruits few new T cells.

Of note for this clonotype: Its antigen is not identified.

This CDR3 region has 12 residues. Germline V lookup: CDR1 KGHDR, CDR2 SFDVKD. The germline V and J ends were trimmed by 4 bases and 7 bases, with 10 bases remaining between them. MiXCR was run by TCRdb on the RT-PCR reads, yielding one entry per CDR3 protein. The sample records approximately 200,000 distinct CDR3 sequences, around 14% being singletons. The source is a man aged 50-59 years who received an inactivated influenza vaccine. The sample here was CD8+ T cells sorted from PBMCs, taken about 5 days after vaccination. V usage is TRBV24-1 and J usage is TRBJ2-7, with D possibly matching TRBD2 (5 bases). The CDR3 loop reads CATSDGNWEQYF. CDR3 nucleotides: TGTGCCACCAGTGACGGGAACTGGGAGCAGTACTTC.